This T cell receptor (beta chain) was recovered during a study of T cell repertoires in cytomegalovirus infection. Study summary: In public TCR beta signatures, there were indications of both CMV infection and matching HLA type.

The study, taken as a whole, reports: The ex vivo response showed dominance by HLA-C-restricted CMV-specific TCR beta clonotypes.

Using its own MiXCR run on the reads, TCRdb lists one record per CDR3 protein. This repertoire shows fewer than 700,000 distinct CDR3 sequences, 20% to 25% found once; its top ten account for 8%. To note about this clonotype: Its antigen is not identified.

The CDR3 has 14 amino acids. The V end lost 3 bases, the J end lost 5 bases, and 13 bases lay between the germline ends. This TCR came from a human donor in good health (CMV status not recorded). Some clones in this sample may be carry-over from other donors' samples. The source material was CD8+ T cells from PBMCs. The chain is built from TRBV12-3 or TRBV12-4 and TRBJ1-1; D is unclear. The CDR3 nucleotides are TGTGCCAGCAGTTTGAGATCGGTCAAGACTGAAGCTTTCTTT. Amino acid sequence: CASSLRSVKTEAFF.